This T cell receptor (beta chain) is from a study of CD8 T cells in ankylosing spondylitis. On this clonotype: Its antigen is not known.

General study findings and limits: A TCR beta motif made of roughly eight highly homologous variants seemed typical of ankylosing spondylitis blood. Disease-associated clones were reportedly significantly overrepresented in matched ankylosing spondylitis synovial fluid.

TCRdb called the 5' RACE reads again in MiXCR, with one record for every CDR3 protein. Of about 220,000 distinct CDR3 sequences listed, about 18% are singletons. CDR1 and CDR2 (germline): SGHRS, YFSETQ. The CDR3 is 15 residues long. V was shortened by 2 bases and J by 1 base, with 7 bases between the two germline ends. The source material was blood, either unsorted or a sorted T cell fraction (not recorded which). The TCR was taken from a male donor with ankylosing spondylitis. V and J are TRBV5-1 and TRBJ2-6; no clear D gene. The CDR3: CASSLVQSGANVLTF. CDR3 coding DNA: TGCGCCAGCAGCTTAGTCCAGTCTGGGGCCAACGTCCTGACTTTC. The full variable domain, its missing parts supplied by reference TRBV5-1 and TRBJ2-6, is KAGVTQTPRYLIKTRGQQVTLSCSPISGHRSVSWYQQTPGQGLQFLFEYFSETQRNKGNFPGRFSGRQFSNSRSEMNVSTLELGDSALYLCASSLVQSGANVLTFGAGSRLTVL.